These T cell receptor beta chains were read from a single sample in a study of blood T cell repertoires in COVID-19. Sequencing used immunoSEQ multiplex PCR; TCRdb keeps in-frame clones, though not all of them. The sample carries about 98,000 clones, approximately 86% recorded once. The sample consisted of peripheral blood. The receptors originated from a man aged 50 to 60 with acute or convalescent COVID-19. CDR3s include the opening cysteine and the closing phenylalanine or tryptophan. A D gene is named only where the DNA matches it firmly. Expanded clones are given a class, and other clones once, few, many or no size at all.

abundance	d_gene	v_gene	j_gene	CDR3nt	CDR3aa
NA	TRBD1	TRBV5-6	TRBJ1-5	TGTGCCAGCACTCGGACAGGGGAGTTAGATCAGCCCCAGCATTTT	CASTRTGELDQPQHF
NA	NA	TRBV2	TRBJ2-4	TGTGCCAGCAGTCGACAGGGACTAGCCAAAAACATTCAGTACTTC	CASSRQGLAKNIQYF
NA	TRBD1	TRBV5-1	TRBJ2-1	TGCGCCAGCAGCTTCCTGGACAGGGGCAACTACAATGAGCAGTTCTTC	CASSFLDRGNYNEQFF
NA	NA	TRBV3-1/TRBV3-2	TRBJ2-7	TGTGCCAGCAGTCCACCAACTCGAGGTACGGGCTACGAGCAGTACTTC	CASSPPTRGTGYEQYF
NA	NA	TRBV30	TRBJ2-1	TGTGCCTGGAGTCGGGGAGGCAATGAGCAGTTCTTC	CAWSRGGNEQFF
NA	TRBD1	TRBV4-2	TRBJ2-7	TGTGCCAGCAGCCAAGTAGGGACAGGGGGCATGGGCGAGCAGTACTTC	CASSQVGTGGMGEQYF
NA	TRBD1	TRBV2	TRBJ1-4	TGTGCCAGCAGTGTGGGGACAGGGCTTTTTAATGAAAAACTGTTTTTT	CASSVGTGLFNEKLFF
NA	NA	TRBV7-9	TRBJ2-6	TGTGCCAGCAGCCCCAGGGAGGCTGGGGCCAACGTCCTGACTTTC	CASSPREAGANVLTF
NA	NA	TRBV7-2	TRBJ2-7	TGTGCCAGCAGCCCCGACGGACTACCCCTCTCCTACGAGCAGTACTTC	CASSPDGLPLSYEQYF
once	NA	TRBV15	TRBJ2-1	TGTGCCACCAGCAGAGATGAGGGCCATGAGCAGTTCTTC	CATSRDEGHEQFF
NA	TRBD1	TRBV7-6	TRBJ2-7	TGTGCCAGCAGCCGGAACCCGGGACAGGGAACCTACGAGCAGTACTTC	CASSRNPGQGTYEQYF
NA	TRBD1	TRBV6-5	TRBJ1-2	TGTGCCAGCAGTTTCGGACAGGTAGCTAACTATGGCTACACCTTC	CASSFGQVANYGYTF
NA	TRBD2	TRBV5-4	TRBJ2-7	TGTGCCAGCAGCTTGCCTAGCGGGTTCGAGCAGTACTTC	CASSLPSGFEQYF
NA	NA	TRBV5-5	TRBJ2-3	TGTGCCAGCAGCCCCCTCGCGGTGACGTCTACAGATACGCAGTATTTT	CASSPLAVTSTDTQYF
NA	TRBD1	TRBV5-1	TRBJ1-2	TGCGCCAGCAGCTTCGCCGGGACAGATGGCTACACCTTC	CASSFAGTDGYTF
once	TRBD2	TRBV11-2	TRBJ2-2	TGTGCCAGCAGCTATAACCCGGGACTAGCGAACACCGGGGAGCTGTTTTTT	CASSYNPGLANTGELFF
NA	TRBD2	TRBV7-9	TRBJ2-7	TGTGCCAGCAGCTTAGTCAGCGGGAGTCTAACCTACGAGCAGTACTTC	CASSLVSGSLTYEQYF
NA	TRBD2	TRBV3-1/TRBV3-2	TRBJ2-7	TGTGCCAGCAGTCTTAGCGGGAACACCTACGAGCAGTACTTC	CASSLSGNTYEQYF
NA	NA	TRBV19	TRBJ1-5	TGTGCCAGTAGTAGGGCGCATCAGCCCCAGCATTTT	CASSRAHQPQHF
NA	NA	TRBV6-5	TRBJ1-5	TGTGCCAGCAGTAAGACAGGTCGAATTCAGCCCCAGCATTTT	CASSKTGRIQPQHF
NA	TRBD1	TRBV5-1	TRBJ1-1	TGCGCCAGCAGACGGACAGGGGGGAAGGACACTGAAGCTTTCTTT	CASRRTGGKDTEAFF
NA	NA	TRBV7-6	TRBJ2-6	TGTGCCAGCAGCTCCCAGGGGAGCTCTGGGGCCAACGTCCTGACTTTC	CASSSQGSSGANVLTF
NA	TRBD2	TRBV10-3	TRBJ2-7	TGTGCCATCAAGCCCGTTGAGCTAGCGGCCGAGCAGTACTTC	CAIKPVELAAEQYF
NA	NA	TRBV18	TRBJ2-7	TGTGCCAGCTCACCACCGGGCCGCCCTAACTACGAGCAGTACTTC	CASSPPGRPNYEQYF
NA	TRBD2	TRBV30	TRBJ2-5	TGTGCCTGGAGTGTACCGAGCGGGAGGGCCTTAGGGGAGACCCAGTACTTC	CAWSVPSGRALGETQYF
NA	TRBD1	TRBV30	TRBJ1-5	TGTGCCTGGAGAGGACAGGGCGCCCAATTTCAGCCCCAGCATTTT	CAWRGQGAQFQPQHF
NA	NA	TRBV5-1	TRBJ2-7	TGCGCCAGCAGCTTGGAAGGGGATCCCAACTACGAGCAGTACTTC	CASSLEGDPNYEQYF
few	NA	TRBV30	TRBJ2-3	TGTGCCTGGAACGTTGGCCGGGAAACAGATACGCAGTATTTT	CAWNVGRETDTQYF
NA	NA	TRBV21-1	TRBJ1-1	TGTGCCAGCAGCCTGCTTACCAGGAACACTGAAGCTTTCTTT	CASSLLTRNTEAFF
NA	NA	TRBV5-4	TRBJ1-6	TGTGCCAGCAGCTTGGAAGAGACCTATAATTCACCCCTCCACTTT	CASSLEETYNSPLHF
NA	NA	TRBV7-8	TRBJ2-2	TGTGCCAGCAGCTTAGTGGTTCTAGCGAACACCGGGGAGCTGTTTTTT	CASSLVVLANTGELFF
NA	NA	TRBV5-5	TRBJ2-7	TGTGCCAGCCACCGAGCAGGGTCCGAGCAGTACTTC	CASHRAGSEQYF
NA	NA	TRBV19	TRBJ2-3	TGTGCCAGCAGGGGTGTGACAGATACGCAGTATTTT	CASRGVTDTQYF
NA	NA	TRBV6-5	TRBJ1-2	TGTGCCAGCAGCGGGTCTAGGGGAAGTAACTATGGCTACACCTTC	CASSGSRGSNYGYTF
NA	TRBD1	TRBV19	TRBJ2-1	TGTGCCAGTAGTAGACAGGGGGGGCCCAATGAGCAGTTCTTC	CASSRQGGPNEQFF
NA	NA	TRBV5-4	TRBJ1-1	TGTGCCAGCAGCCTCAAGACAGGAAACACTGAAGCTTTCTTT	CASSLKTGNTEAFF
NA	NA	TRBV1	TRBJ2-7	TGCACCAGCAGCCAGGGCAGGGGGCGCCCAAGAATCCTGTACGAGCAGTACTTC	CTSSQGRGRPRILYEQYF
once	TRBD1	TRBV28	TRBJ1-3	TGTGCCAGCAGTTTCTCCGGGACAGGGAAGTCTGGAAACACCATATATTTT	CASSFSGTGKSGNTIYF
NA	NA	TRBV24-1	TRBJ2-1	TGTGCCACCAGTGAGGCTCGGAGGAATGAGCAGTTCTTC	CATSEARRNEQFF
NA	NA	TRBV2	TRBJ1-2	TGTGCCAGCAGCGCCGGGTTTCGATCCACCGGTGATGGCTACACCTTC	CASSAGFRSTGDGYTF
NA	NA	TRBV3-1/TRBV3-2	TRBJ1-1	TGTGCCAGCAGCCCAACGGGCACTGAAGCTTTCTTT	CASSPTGTEAFF
NA	NA	TRBV1	TRBJ1-1	TGCACCAGCAGCGTCACAAGTCCTAGGAGACAGGTGATCACTGAAGCTTTCTTT	CTSSVTSPRRQVITEAFF
NA	TRBD2	TRBV4-1	TRBJ2-7	TGCGCCAGCAGCCAAGTAGTAGGCGGGAGGGCCCTCGGGTCCTACGAGCAGTACTTC	CASSQVVGGRALGSYEQYF
NA	NA	TRBV5-1	TRBJ2-1	TGCGCCAGCAGCCCGTTGGAGACAGGTGGGGTTGAGCAGTTCTTC	CASSPLETGGVEQFF
NA	TRBD2	TRBV5-1	TRBJ2-7	TGCGCCAGCAGCTTGGGTCCTAGCGGGAGCTCCTACGAGCAGTACTTC	CASSLGPSGSSYEQYF
NA	NA	TRBV11-3	TRBJ1-2	TGTGCCAGCAGCACTACAGGAGTGGGCACCTTC	CASSTTGVGTF
NA	NA	TRBV29-1	TRBJ1-2	TGCAGCGTTTCAGGGGACTATGGCTACACCTTC	CSVSGDYGYTF
NA	TRBD1	TRBV25-1	TRBJ2-3	TGTGCCAGCAGTGAGACCCTCTTTGAGGGGGCAGCAGATACGCAGTATTTT	CASSETLFEGAADTQYF